A single sample is the source of the 4 T cell receptor beta chains below, sequenced in a study of cytomegalovirus exposure and HLA in healthy donors. Use of 60 Vbeta and 13 Jbeta primers characterized the PCR. The data were produced by immunoSEQ multiplex PCR, yet TCRdb's version contains in-frame clones alone and is incomplete. The sample includes about 95,000 clones, 75% to 85% of them seen just once. Source material: PBMCs. The source is a man aged 30-40 years in good health and CMV-seropositive.

The gene calls are TRBV2 and TRBJ2-2, with 12 bases that match TRBD2. V dropped 5 bases and J dropped 5; count of bases not matched to a gene: 6. Germline V gene data show CDR1 as SNHLY and CDR2 as FYNNEI. CDR3 length: 16 residues. The CDR3 loop is CASSTRLAGETGELFF. The CDR3 DNA sequence: TGTGCCAGCAGTACCCGACTAGCGGGAGAAACCGGGGAGCTGTTTTTT.

This clone has a handful of counts. CDR3 sequence (DNA): TGTGCCAGCAGCGTAGCGTATCGTGAGGGTACCTACAATGAGCAGTTCTTC. This codes for CASSVAYREGTYNEQFF. The chain combines TRBV9 with TRBJ2-1; a weak D match, TRBD2 (5 bases). CDR1 and CDR2 (germline): SGDLS, YYNGEE. CDR3 length equals 17 residues. V was trimmed by 0 bases and J by 2 bases, leaving 15 bases between them.

In this sample, this clone turned up a few times. This CDR3 reads CASSPGAMNTEAFF. CDR3 bases: TGTGCCAGCTCACCAGGAGCCATGAACACTGAAGCTTTCTTT. The chain couples TRBV18 to TRBJ1-1, with no clear D. Germline assignment: CDR1 KGHSH and CDR2 LQKENI. The ends were cut back, 2 bases at V and 0 bases at J, with 7 bases in the middle. The CDR3 loop spans 14 amino acids.

This chain links TRBV6-1 with TRBJ2-2, with TRBD2 as a possible D gene (7 bases). Germline CDR1 is MNHNS and CDR2 is SASEGT. CDR3 length: 14 amino acids. The V end lost 11 bases, the J end lost 2 bases, and 15 bases lay between the germline ends. The CDR3 sequence is CALGRGSNTGELFF. The DNA of the CDR3 is TGTGCCCTGGGGAGGGGGAGTAACACCGGGGAGCTGTTTTTT.